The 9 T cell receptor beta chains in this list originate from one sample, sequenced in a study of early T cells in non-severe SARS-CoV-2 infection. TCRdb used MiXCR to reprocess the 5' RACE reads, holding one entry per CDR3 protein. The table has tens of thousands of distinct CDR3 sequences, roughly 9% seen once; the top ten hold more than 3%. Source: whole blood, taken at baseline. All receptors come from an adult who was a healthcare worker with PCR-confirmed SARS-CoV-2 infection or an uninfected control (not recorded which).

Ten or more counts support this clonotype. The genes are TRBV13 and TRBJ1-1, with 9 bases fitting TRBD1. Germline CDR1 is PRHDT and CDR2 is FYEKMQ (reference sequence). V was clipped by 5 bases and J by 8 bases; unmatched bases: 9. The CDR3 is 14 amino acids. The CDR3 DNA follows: TGTGCCAGCAGCCGAGGACAGGGGTTTGGAGAAGCTTTCTTT. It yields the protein CASSRGQGFGEAFF.

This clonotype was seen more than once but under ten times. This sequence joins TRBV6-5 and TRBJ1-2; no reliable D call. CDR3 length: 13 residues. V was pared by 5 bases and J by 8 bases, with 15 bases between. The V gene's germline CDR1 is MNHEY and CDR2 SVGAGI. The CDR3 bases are TGTGCCAGCAGTGGAGAGATCTCAGGCGGCTACACCTTC. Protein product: CASSGEISGGYTF.

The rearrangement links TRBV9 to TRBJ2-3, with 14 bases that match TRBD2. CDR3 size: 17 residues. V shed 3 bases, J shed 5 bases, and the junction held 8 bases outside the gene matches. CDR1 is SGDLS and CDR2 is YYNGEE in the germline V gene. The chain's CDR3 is CASSARLAGGHRDTQYF. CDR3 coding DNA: TGTGCCAGCAGCGCAAGACTAGCGGGGGGGCATAGAGATACGCAGTATTTT.

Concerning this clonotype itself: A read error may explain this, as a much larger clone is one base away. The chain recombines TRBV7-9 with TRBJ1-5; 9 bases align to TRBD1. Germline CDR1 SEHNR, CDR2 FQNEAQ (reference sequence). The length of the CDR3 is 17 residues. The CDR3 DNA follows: TGTGTCAGCAGCTTAATAGGGGAAGACAGGGGGAATCAGCCCCAGCATTTT. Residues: CVSSLIGEDRGNQPQHF.

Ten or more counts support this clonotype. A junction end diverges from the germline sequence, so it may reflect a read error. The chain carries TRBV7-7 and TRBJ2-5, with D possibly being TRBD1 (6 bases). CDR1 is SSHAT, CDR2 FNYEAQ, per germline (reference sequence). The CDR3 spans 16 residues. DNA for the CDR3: TGTGCTAGCAGCTTAGCTCTGGGGGCGCCATTGGAGACCCAGTACTTC. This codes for CASSLALGAPLETQYF. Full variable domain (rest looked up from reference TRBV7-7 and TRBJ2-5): GAGVSQSPRYKVTKRGQDVTLRCDPISSHATLYWYQQALGQGPEFLTYFNYEAQPDKSGLPSDRFSAERPEGSISTLTIQRTEQRDSAMYRCASSLALGAPLETQYFGPGTRLLVL.

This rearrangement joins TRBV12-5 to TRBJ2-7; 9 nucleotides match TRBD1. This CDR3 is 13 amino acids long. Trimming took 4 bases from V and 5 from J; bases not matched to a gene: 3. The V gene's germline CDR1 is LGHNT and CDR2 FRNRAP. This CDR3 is CASGSGTGNEQYF. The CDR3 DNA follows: TGTGCTAGTGGTTCCGGGACAGGGAACGAGCAGTACTTC.

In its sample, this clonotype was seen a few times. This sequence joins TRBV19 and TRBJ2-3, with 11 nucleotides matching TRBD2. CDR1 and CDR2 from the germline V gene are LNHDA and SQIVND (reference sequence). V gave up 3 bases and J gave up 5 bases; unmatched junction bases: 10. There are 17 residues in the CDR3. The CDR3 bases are TGTGCCAGTAGTATGAGGATAGCGGGAGGGCCAGGAGATACGCAGTATTTT. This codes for CASSMRIAGGPGDTQYF.

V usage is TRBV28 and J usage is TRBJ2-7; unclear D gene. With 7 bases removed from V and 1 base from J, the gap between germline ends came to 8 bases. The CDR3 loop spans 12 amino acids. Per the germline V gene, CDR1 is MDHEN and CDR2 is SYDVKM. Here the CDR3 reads CASTAASYEQYF. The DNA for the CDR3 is TGTGCCAGCACGGCTGCGTCCTACGAGCAGTACTTC.

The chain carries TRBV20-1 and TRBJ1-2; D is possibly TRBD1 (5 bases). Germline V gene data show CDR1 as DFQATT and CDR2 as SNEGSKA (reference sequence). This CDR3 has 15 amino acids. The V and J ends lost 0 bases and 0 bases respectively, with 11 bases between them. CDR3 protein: CSARDPRGANYGYTF. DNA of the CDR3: TGCAGTGCTAGAGATCCCCGGGGGGCTAACTATGGCTACACCTTC.